The T cell receptor beta chain described here comes from a study of identical twins. Study-wide results and caveats: Insertions were reduced in abundant cord blood beta clonotypes but not in memory repertoires. Within beta out-of-frame sequences, the excess sharing observed between twins was weaker.

Of note for this clonotype: What it binds is unknown.

The V and J ends lost 0 bases and 4 bases respectively, with 18 bases between them. Per germline, CDR1 SGHDN and CDR2 FVKESK. This CDR3 has 17 amino acids. One entry per CDR3 protein results from TCRdb running MiXCR on the 5' RACE reads. The repertoire holds about 920,000 distinct CDR3 sequences, with roughly 12% as singletons. These data also featured in a second study, about yellow fever vaccine responses in identical twins.

This clonotype originated in a woman aged 18-29 years in good health. The rearrangement links TRBV14 to TRBJ2-5; D might be TRBD1 or TRBD2, each matching 6 bases. The sequencing sample was made of PBMCs. CDR3 nucleotides: TGTGCCAGCAGCCAAGAACGGCCTTGGGGGGCTGGAGAGACCCAGTACTTC. Protein product: CASSQERPWGAGETQYF.